One sample yielded the 21 T cell receptor beta chains listed below, sequenced in a study of blood T cell repertoires in COVID-19 (dated by TCRdb to 2020 to 2021). Library generation was performed with the immunoSEQ multiplex PCR assay. The table was pulled from immuneACCESS by TCRdb, which kept in-frame rearrangements only. Such tables lose some clones; where checked, under half of the loss comes from unresolved V genes, and the rest has no known cause. Recorded for this sample are a few hundred thousand clones; around 78% of them occurred a single time. The ten largest clones add up to roughly 4.6% of the sample. The sequenced sample consisted of peripheral blood. The origin of the receptors is a man in his sixties who had recovered from COVID-19.

This chain joins TRBV19 and TRBJ2-7; 7 bases are shared with TRBD1. The CDR3 is 14 amino acids. V shed 11 bases and J 1 base; nucleotides not matched to a gene: 11. Looked up from germline, CDR1 is LNHDA and CDR2 is SQIVND (reference sequence). CDR3 DNA sequence: TGTGCCTATAAAGCGACAGGGCTTTCCTACGAGCAGTACTTC. Protein: CAYKATGLSYEQYF.

The chain couples TRBV19 to TRBJ1-5, with TRBD1 as a possible D gene (6 bases). Germline V gene sequence: CDR1 LNHDA, CDR2 SQIVND (reference sequence). Trimming left V 7 bases short and J 9 bases short, with 19 bases between. The CDR3 runs to 14 residues. In DNA form, the CDR3 reads TGTGCCAGTAAGTTAGTCCAGGGGTACGGGCCCCAGCATTTT. This encodes CASKLVQGYGPQHF.

CDR3 bases: TGTGCCAGCAGCTTAGGGGGCGGCTCTTCGCAGCCCCAGCATTTT. Translating it yields CASSLGGGSSQPQHF. The chain recombines TRBV7-9 with TRBJ1-5; TRBD1 might be the D (5 bases). Looked up from germline, CDR1 is SEHNR and CDR2 is FQNEAQ (reference sequence). The germline V and J ends were trimmed by 1 base and 7 bases, with 14 bases remaining between them. CDR3 length: 15 amino acids.

This clone has just one count. The rearrangement joins TRBV7-6 to TRBJ2-6, with D possibly TRBD1 on 5 matching bases. This CDR3 is built from 18 residues. V was trimmed by 0 bases and J by 0 bases, leaving 12 bases between them. Looked up from germline, CDR1 is SGHVS and CDR2 is FNYEAQ. CDR3 sequence (DNA): TGTGCCAGCAGCTTAGCTCCAGGGATTGCCTCTGGGGCCAACGTCCTGACTTTC. Protein: CASSLAPGIASGANVLTF.

The count of this clone is one. The chain joins TRBV9 to TRBJ1-2; D might be TRBD1 (5 bases). Between the trimmed V and J ends, which lost 2 bases and 0 bases, there was a span of 20 bases. CDR3 length: 18 residues. Germline CDR1 reads SGDLS; CDR2 reads YYNGEE. The CDR3 loop is CASSVDFYGGNTNYGYTF. As DNA, the CDR3 is TGTGCCAGCAGCGTGGATTTTTATGGGGGGAACACTAACTATGGCTACACCTTC.

The rearrangement joins TRBV9 to TRBJ2-3, with 9 bases lining up with TRBD2. V trimming: 0 bases; J trimming: 4 bases; junction bases outside the gene matches: 6. The CDR3 totals 16 residues. In germline, CDR1 is SGDLS, CDR2 YYNGEE. In nucleotides, the CDR3 is TGTGCCAGCAGCGTAGTTAGCGGGGGCCTCCCAGATACGCAGTATTTT. Protein sequence: CASSVVSGGLPDTQYF.

This clone was recorded once. This chain's CDR3 is CASSSNSGRALETQYF. The DNA for the CDR3 is TGTGCCAGCAGCTCCAATAGCGGGAGGGCCTTGGAGACCCAGTACTTC. The chain combines TRBV11-2 with TRBJ2-5; 11 bases are a match to TRBD2. With V trimmed by 4 bases and J by 5 bases, 9 bases remained unmatched. In germline, CDR1 is SGHAT, CDR2 FQNNGV. The CDR3 is 16 amino acids.

This chain uses TRBV9 with TRBJ1-1; perhaps TRBD1 as D (5 bases). This CDR3 comprises 14 residues. With 2 bases removed from V and 1 base from J, the gap between germline ends came to 9 bases. CDR1 and CDR2 (germline): SGDLS, YYNGEE. The CDR3 DNA sequence: TGTGCCAGCAGCGTTCCCCAGGGGAACACTGAAGCTTTCTTT. Protein: CASSVPQGNTEAFF.

Only a few counts were recorded for this clone. J is TRBJ1-2 and V is TRBV3-1 (or the pseudogene TRBV3-2); D is unclear. The length of the CDR3 is 12 residues. Looked up from germline, CDR1 is LGHDT and CDR2 is YNNKEL (reference sequence). V dropped 1 base and J dropped 7 bases, with 7 bases sitting between them. The CDR3 spells CASSQARSGYTF. The CDR3 nucleotides are TGTGCCAGCAGCCAAGCTAGGAGTGGCTACACCTTC.

V and J are TRBV5-4 and TRBJ1-1, with D maybe TRBD1 (5 bases). The V gene's germline CDR1 is SGHNT and CDR2 YYREEE (reference sequence). This CDR3 spans 15 amino acids. The V end was cut by 5 bases, the J end by 1 base, with 15 bases between. The CDR3 region is CASRPPGRENTEAFF. CDR3 nucleotide sequence: TGTGCCAGCAGGCCCCCGGGCAGGGAGAACACTGAAGCTTTCTTT.

J is TRBJ1-1 and V is TRBV6-5, with a possible D match to TRBD1 (5 bases). Germline V CDR1 and CDR2: MNHEY, SVGAGI. The CDR3 spans 15 residues. V was trimmed by 3 bases and J by 1 base, leaving 12 bases between them. The CDR3 bases are TGTGCCAGCAGTTATGACAGTAGGGCGAACACTGAAGCTTTCTTT. Translating gives CASSYDSRANTEAFF.

The genes are TRBV10-3 and TRBJ2-5; 7 bases line up with TRBD1. CDR3 length: 13 residues. V trimming: 6 bases; J trimming: 5 bases; junction bases outside the gene matches: 6. Germline lookup yields CDR1 ENHRY and CDR2 SYGVKD. CDR3 DNA sequence: TGTGCCATCAGGAACAGGGGAAAGGAGACCCAGTACTTC. This sequence encodes CAIRNRGKETQYF.

V and J are TRBV6-1 and TRBJ1-3; tentative D call: TRBD1 (6 bases). Per the germline V gene, CDR1 is MNHNS and CDR2 is SASEGT. This CDR3 is 17 amino acids long. V lost 2 bases to trimming and J lost 1 base, with 15 bases between them. CDR3 DNA: TGTGCCAGCAGTGAACGAACTTATGACAGGTCTGGAAACACCATATATTTT. Translation gives CASSERTYDRSGNTIYF.

The rearrangement links TRBV5-6 to TRBJ1-1; D is undetermined. Germline loops: CDR1 SGHDT, CDR2 YYEEEE. This CDR3 has 15 amino acids. The germline V and J ends were trimmed by 3 bases and 1 base, with 13 bases remaining between them. This CDR3 reads CASSSALTPNTEAFF. The CDR3 DNA follows: TGTGCCAGCAGCTCCGCACTAACTCCGAACACTGAAGCTTTCTTT.

The J gene is TRBJ2-7, the V gene TRBV7-9; the match to TRBD2 covers 8 bases. With V trimmed by 7 bases and J by 2 bases, 7 bases remained unmatched. This CDR3 spans 14 amino acids. The V gene's germline CDR1 is SEHNR and CDR2 FQNEAQ (reference sequence). The CDR3 loop reads CASIMLAGPYEQYF. Written as DNA, the CDR3 is TGTGCCAGCATCATGTTAGCGGGACCCTACGAGCAGTACTTC.

This sequence joins TRBV5-1 and TRBJ2-7; TRBD2 matches at 7 bases. Per germline, CDR1 SGHRS and CDR2 YFSETQ. V gave up 4 bases and J gave up 2 bases; unmatched junction bases: 9. CDR3 size: 15 residues. CDR3 DNA sequence: TGCGCCAGCAGCATCAGCGGGGTCTCGCCCTACGAGCAGTACTTC. This codes for CASSISGVSPYEQYF.

CDR3 sequence reads: CATSRGQGSNEQYF. The DNA for the CDR3 is TGTGCCACCAGCAGAGGACAGGGTTCGAACGAGCAGTACTTC. This chain links TRBV15 with TRBJ2-7; TRBD1 matches 7 bases. The CDR3 runs to 14 residues. V dropped 1 base and J dropped 5; count of bases not matched to a gene: 5. The germline CDR1 and CDR2 sequences are LNHNV and YYDKDF (reference sequence).

This sequence joins TRBV19 and TRBJ1-4; unclear D gene. CDR3 length: 15 residues. The germline V gene has CDR1 LNHDA and CDR2 SQIVND (reference sequence). The V end lost 5 bases, the J end lost 10 bases, and 20 bases lay between the germline ends. The CDR3 bases are TGTGCCAGTAGTCCATCCCGGCGGATCCCGGGAAAACTGTTTTTT. Its translation: CASSPSRRIPGKLFF.

The chain uses TRBV2 and TRBJ1-1, with TRBD1 identical over 10 bases. Germline loops: CDR1 SNHLY, CDR2 FYNNEI. The CDR3 runs to 14 residues. Germline trimming cut 7 bases from V and 2 bases from J; bases unmatched to any gene: 4. CDR3 region: CASTWDRGNTEAFF. The DNA of the CDR3 is TGTGCCAGCACTTGGGACAGGGGAAACACTGAAGCTTTCTTT.

The chain recombines TRBV30 with TRBJ2-7; no reliable D call. The ends were cut back, 6 bases at V and 0 bases at J, with 18 bases in the middle. CDR1 and CDR2 from the germline V gene are GTSNPN and SVGIG (reference sequence). CDR3 length: 15 amino acids. In DNA form, the CDR3 reads TGTGCCTGTCGATTTACCCGACTCAACTCCTACGAGCAGTACTTC. It translates to CACRFTRLNSYEQYF.

CDR3 sequence reads: CASSPGVADNEQFF. The CDR3 bases are TGCGCCAGCAGCCCGGGGGTAGCGGACAATGAGCAGTTCTTC. The J gene is TRBJ2-1, the V gene TRBV5-1, with D possibly TRBD2 on 6 matching bases. This CDR3 is 14 amino acids long. The V and J ends lost 4 bases and 5 bases respectively, with 13 bases between them. The germline gives CDR1 SGHRS, CDR2 YFSETQ.